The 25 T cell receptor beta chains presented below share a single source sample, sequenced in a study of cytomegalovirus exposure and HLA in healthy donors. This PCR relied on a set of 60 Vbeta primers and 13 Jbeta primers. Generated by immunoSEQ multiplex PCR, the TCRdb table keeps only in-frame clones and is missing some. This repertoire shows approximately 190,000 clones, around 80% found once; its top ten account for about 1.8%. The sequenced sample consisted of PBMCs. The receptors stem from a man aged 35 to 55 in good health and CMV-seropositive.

The chain's CDR3 is CAISPGRASNEQFF. The CDR3 DNA is TGTGCCATCAGTCCCGGGAGGGCCTCGAATGAGCAGTTCTTC. J is TRBJ2-1 and V is TRBV10-3; 8 nucleotides agree with TRBD2. V lost 5 bases and J lost 7; bases outside the gene matches: 7. This CDR3 has 14 amino acids. Germline V gene sequence: CDR1 ENHRY, CDR2 SYGVKD.

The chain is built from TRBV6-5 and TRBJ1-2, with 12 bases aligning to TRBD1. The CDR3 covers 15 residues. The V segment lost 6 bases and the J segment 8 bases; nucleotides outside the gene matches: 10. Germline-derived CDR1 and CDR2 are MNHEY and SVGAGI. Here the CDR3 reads CASSPGGQGAGGYTF. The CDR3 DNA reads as TGTGCCAGCAGCCCGGGGGGACAGGGGGCCGGCGGCTACACCTTC.

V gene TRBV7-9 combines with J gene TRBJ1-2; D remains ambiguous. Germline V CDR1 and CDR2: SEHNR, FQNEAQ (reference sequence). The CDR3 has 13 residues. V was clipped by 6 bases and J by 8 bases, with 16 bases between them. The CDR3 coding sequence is TGTGCCAGCAGTAAAGAGGTTATCGGGGGCTACACCTTC. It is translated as CASSKEVIGGYTF.

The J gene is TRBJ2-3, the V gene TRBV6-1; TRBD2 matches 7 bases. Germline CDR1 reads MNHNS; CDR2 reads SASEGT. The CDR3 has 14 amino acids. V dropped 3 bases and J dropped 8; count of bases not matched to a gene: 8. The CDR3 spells CASSDLTSVGTQYF. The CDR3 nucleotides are TGTGCCAGCAGTGACCTTACTAGCGTAGGTACGCAGTATTTT.

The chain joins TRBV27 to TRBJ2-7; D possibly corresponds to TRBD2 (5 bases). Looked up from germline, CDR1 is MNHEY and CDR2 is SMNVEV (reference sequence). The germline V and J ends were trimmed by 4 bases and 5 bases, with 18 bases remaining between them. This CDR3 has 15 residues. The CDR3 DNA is TGTGCCAGCAGTTGGGCCGGGGAGTCCTTGGACGAGCAGTACTTC. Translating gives CASSWAGESLDEQYF.

In nucleotides, the CDR3 is TGCAGCTCAAGGACGGGATACAATGAGCAGTTCTTC. Protein product: CSSRTGYNEQFF. V and J are TRBV29-1 and TRBJ2-1; a weak D match, TRBD2 (5 bases). CDR3 size: 12 residues. The V gene's germline CDR1 is SQVTM and CDR2 ANQGSEA. Between the trimmed V and J ends, which lost 8 bases and 4 bases, there was a span of 12 bases.

CDR3 sequence (DNA): TGTGCCAGCAGTTCCCCCACTCTAGCGGGGGTTGGGACCGGGGAGCTGTTTTTT. Its translation: CASSSPTLAGVGTGELFF. The chain is built from TRBV28 and TRBJ2-2; 10 nucleotides agree with TRBD2. The CDR3 sequence is 18 residues long. CDR1 is MDHEN and CDR2 is SYDVKM in the germline V gene. J was trimmed by 5 bases and V by 4 bases; bases with no gene match: 13.

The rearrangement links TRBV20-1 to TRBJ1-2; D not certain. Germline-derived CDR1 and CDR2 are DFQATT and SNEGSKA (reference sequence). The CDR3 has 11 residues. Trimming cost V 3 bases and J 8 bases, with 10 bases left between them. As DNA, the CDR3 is TGCAGTGCTAGGACTTTGTTGGGCTACACCTTC. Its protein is CSARTLLGYTF.

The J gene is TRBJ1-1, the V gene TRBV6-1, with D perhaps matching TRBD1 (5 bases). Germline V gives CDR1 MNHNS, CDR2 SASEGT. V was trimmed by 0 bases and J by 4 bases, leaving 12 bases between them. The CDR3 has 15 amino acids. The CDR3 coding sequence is TGTGCCAGCAGTGAAGCGCCTACAGGTGGCACTGAAGCTTTCTTT. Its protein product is CASSEAPTGGTEAFF.

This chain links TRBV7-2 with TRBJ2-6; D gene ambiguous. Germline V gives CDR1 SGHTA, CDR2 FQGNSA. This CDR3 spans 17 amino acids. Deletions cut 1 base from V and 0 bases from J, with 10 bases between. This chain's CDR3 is CASSLVGGDSGANVLTF. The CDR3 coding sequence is TGTGCCAGCAGCTTAGTCGGCGGTGACTCTGGGGCCAACGTCCTGACTTTC.

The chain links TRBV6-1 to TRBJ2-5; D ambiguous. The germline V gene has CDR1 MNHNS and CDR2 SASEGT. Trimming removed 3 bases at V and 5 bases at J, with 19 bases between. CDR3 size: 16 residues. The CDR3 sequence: CASSDTKEYPYETQYF. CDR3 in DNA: TGTGCCAGCAGTGACACCAAGGAGTACCCCTACGAGACCCAGTACTTC.

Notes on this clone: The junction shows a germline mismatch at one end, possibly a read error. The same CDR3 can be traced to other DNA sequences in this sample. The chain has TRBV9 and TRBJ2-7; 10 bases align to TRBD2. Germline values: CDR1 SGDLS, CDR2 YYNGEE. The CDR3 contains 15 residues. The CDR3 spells CASSPRSGRSHEQYF. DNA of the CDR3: TGTGCCAGCAGCCCCCGTAGCGGGAGGTCCCACGAGCAGTATTTC.

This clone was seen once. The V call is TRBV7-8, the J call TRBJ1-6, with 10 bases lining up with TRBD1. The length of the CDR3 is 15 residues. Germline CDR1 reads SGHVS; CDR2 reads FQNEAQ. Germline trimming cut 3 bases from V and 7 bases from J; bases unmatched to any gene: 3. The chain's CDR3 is CASSFPGQGNSPLHF. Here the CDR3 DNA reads TGTGCCAGCAGCTTTCCGGGACAGGGGAATTCACCCCTCCACTTT.

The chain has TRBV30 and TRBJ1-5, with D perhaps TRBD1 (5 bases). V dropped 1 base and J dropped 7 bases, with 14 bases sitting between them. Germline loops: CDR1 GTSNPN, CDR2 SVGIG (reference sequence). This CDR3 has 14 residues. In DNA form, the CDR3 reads TGTGCCTGGAGTGGACTGTCCAGGGAACAGCCCCAGCATTTT. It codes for CAWSGLSREQPQHF.

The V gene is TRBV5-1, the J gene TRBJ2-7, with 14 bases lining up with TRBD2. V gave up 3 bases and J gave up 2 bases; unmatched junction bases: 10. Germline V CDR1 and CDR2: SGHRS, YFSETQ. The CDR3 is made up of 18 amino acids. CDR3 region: CASSSGGLAGGLAYEQYF. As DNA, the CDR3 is TGCGCCAGCAGCTCGGGCGGACTAGCGGGAGGACTAGCCTACGAGCAGTACTTC.

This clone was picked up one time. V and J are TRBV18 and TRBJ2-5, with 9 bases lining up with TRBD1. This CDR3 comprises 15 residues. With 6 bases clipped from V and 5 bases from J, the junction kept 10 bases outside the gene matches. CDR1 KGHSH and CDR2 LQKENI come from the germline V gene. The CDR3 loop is CASSQGQGDFETQYF. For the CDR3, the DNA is TGTGCCAGCTCCCAGGGACAGGGAGATTTTGAGACCCAGTACTTC.

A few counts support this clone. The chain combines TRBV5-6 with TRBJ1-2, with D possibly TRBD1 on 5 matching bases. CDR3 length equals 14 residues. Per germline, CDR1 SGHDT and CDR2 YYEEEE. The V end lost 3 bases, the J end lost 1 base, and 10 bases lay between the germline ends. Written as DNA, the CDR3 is TGTGCCAGCAGCTACTCAGGGTTTAACTATGGCTACACCTTC. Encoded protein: CASSYSGFNYGYTF.

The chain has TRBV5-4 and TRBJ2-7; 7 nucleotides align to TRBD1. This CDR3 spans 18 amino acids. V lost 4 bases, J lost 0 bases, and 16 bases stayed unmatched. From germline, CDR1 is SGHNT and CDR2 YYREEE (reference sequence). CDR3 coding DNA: TGTGCCAGCAGCCGGGGCAAAGGATTACAGGGGACCTCCTACGAGCAGTACTTC. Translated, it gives CASSRGKGLQGTSYEQYF.

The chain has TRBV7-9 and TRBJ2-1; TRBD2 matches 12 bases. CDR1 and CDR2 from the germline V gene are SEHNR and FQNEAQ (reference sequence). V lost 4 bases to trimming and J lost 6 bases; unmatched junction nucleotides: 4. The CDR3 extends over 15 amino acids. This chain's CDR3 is CASSSLAGGINEQFF. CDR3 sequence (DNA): TGTGCCAGCAGCTCACTAGCGGGAGGAATCAATGAGCAGTTCTTC.

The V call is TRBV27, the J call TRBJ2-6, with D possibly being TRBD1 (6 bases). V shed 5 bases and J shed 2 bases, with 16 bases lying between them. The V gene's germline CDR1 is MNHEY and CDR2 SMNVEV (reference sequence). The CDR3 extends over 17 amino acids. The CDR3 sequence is CASSPPRTGTGANVLTF. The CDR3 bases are TGTGCCAGCAGTCCACCTCGAACAGGGACTGGGGCCAACGTCCTGACTTTC.

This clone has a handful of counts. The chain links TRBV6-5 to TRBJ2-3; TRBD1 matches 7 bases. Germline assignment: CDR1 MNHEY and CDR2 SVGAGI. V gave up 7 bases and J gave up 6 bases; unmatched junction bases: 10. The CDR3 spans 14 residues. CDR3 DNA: TGTGCCAGCAAGGGGGACAGTCCTAGCGATACGCAGTATTTT. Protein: CASKGDSPSDTQYF.

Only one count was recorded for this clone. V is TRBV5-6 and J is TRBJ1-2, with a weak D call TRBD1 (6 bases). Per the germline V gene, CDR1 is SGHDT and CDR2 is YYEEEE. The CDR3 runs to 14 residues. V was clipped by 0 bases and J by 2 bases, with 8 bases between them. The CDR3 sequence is CASSLEGTNYGYTF. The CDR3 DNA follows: TGTGCCAGCAGCTTGGAAGGGACAAACTATGGCTACACCTTC.

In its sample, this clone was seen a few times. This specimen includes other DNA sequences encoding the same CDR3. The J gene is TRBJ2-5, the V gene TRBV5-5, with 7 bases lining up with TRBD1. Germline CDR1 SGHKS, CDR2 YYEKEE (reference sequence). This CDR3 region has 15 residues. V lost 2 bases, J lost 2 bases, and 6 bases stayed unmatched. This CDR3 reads CASSFDWDRQETQYF. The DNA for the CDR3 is TGTGCCAGCAGCTTTGACTGGGACAGACAAGAGACCCAGTACTTC.

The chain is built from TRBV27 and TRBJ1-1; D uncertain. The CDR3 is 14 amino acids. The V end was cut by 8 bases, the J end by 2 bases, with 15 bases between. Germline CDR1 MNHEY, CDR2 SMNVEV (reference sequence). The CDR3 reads CASAGEGFNTEAFF. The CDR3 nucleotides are TGTGCCAGCGCCGGAGAGGGTTTCAACACTGAAGCTTTCTTT.

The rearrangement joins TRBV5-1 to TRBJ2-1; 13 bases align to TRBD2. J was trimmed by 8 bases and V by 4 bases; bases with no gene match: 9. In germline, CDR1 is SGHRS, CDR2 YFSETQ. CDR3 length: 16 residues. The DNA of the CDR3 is TGCGCCAGCAGCCAGGGACTAGCGGGACACCACGATGAGCAGTTCTTC. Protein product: CASSQGLAGHHDEQFF.